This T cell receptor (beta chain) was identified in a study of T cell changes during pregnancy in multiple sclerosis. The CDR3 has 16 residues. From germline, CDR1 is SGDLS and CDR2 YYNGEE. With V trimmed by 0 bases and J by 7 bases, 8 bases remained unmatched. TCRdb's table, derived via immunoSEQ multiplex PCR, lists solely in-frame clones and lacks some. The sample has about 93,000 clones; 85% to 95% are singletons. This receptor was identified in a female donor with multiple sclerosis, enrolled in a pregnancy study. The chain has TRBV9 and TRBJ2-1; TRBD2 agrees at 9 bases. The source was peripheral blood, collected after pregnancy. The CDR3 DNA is TGTGCCAGCAGCGTAGTAGGAGCGGGAGGTCGGAATGAGCAGTTCTTC. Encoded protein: CASSVVGAGGRNEQFF.